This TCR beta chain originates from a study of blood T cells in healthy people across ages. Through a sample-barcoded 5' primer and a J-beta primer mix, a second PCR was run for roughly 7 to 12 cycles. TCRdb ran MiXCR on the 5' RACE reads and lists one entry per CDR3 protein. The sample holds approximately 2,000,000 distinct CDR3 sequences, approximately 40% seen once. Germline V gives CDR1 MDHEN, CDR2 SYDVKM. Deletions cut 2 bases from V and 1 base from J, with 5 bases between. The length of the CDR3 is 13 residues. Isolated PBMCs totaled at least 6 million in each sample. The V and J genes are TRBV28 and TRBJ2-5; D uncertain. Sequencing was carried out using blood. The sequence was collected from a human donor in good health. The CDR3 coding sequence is TGTGCCAGCAGTTTACATTCCCAAGAGACCCAGTACTTC. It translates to CASSLHSQETQYF. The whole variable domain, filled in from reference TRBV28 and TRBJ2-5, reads DVKVTQSSRYLVKRTGEKVFLECVQDMDHENMFWYRQDPGLGLRLIYFSYDVKMKEKGDIPEGYSVSREKKERFSLILESASTNQTSMYLCASSLHSQETQYFGPGTRLLVL.